These 29 T cell receptor beta chains came from one sample sequenced in a study of molecular identifiers for immune sequencing clone quantification. TCRdb recomputed calls from the PCR reads with MiXCR, one row per CDR3 protein. The sample carries about 510,000 distinct CDR3 sequences, around 23% recorded once. The sample taken for sequencing was naive CD8+ T cells from blood, with Jurkat cell RNA spiked in. Regarding subset: FACS-sorted CD8+CD4-CCR7+CD45RA+ naive T cells. These receptors all stem from a human donor in good health. Some libraries in this study had Jurkat cell RNA spiked in.

The V gene is TRBV20-1, the J gene TRBJ1-2; no clear D gene. V lost 2 bases, J lost 1 base, and 8 bases lay in between. CDR1 and CDR2 (germline): DFQATT, SNEGSKA (reference sequence). The CDR3 covers 13 residues. In DNA form, the CDR3 reads TGCAGTGCTAGAACGTCAATTAACTATGGCTACACCTTC. As protein: CSARTSINYGYTF.

J is TRBJ1-2 and V is TRBV4-3, with 8 bases lining up with TRBD1. The CDR3 has 15 amino acids. V lost 1 base to trimming and J lost 3 bases; unmatched junction nucleotides: 4. The germline gives CDR1 LGHNA, CDR2 YSLEER. The CDR3 DNA reads TGCGCCAGCAGCCAAGGGACAGGGAAGGACTATGGCTACACCTTC. This encodes CASSQGTGKDYGYTF.

The V call is TRBV30, the J call TRBJ2-3; either TRBD1 or TRBD2 may fit D (6 bases each). The V gene's germline CDR1 is GTSNPN and CDR2 SVGIG (reference sequence). V was cut by 2 bases and J by 0 bases, with 15 bases left in between. The CDR3 has 16 amino acids. The CDR3 DNA reads TGTGCCTGGAGTACCCCGGGGGACACGAGCACAGATACGCAGTATTTT. Translating it yields CAWSTPGDTSTDTQYF.

CDR3 in DNA: TGTGCCAGCAGCAACACACTAGCGGGCAACTCCTACGAGCAGTACTTC. Protein product: CASSNTLAGNSYEQYF. The chain carries TRBV13 and TRBJ2-7; 9 nucleotides align to TRBD2. The ends lost 5 bases at V and 0 bases at J; junction bases unmatched: 8. The length of the CDR3 is 16 residues. Germline V lookup: CDR1 PRHDT, CDR2 FYEKMQ (reference sequence).

The V and J genes are TRBV5-4 and TRBJ1-5; a possible D gene is TRBD1 (6 bases). Germline V gene data show CDR1 as SGHNT and CDR2 as YYREEE (reference sequence). There are 16 residues in the CDR3. With 1 base removed from V and 6 bases from J, the gap between germline ends came to 17 bases. The CDR3 bases are TGTGCCAGCAGCTTGAACGTGACACAGGGTGGTCAGCCCCAGCATTTT. Translated, it gives CASSLNVTQGGQPQHF.

This clonotype was detected a few times. The chain uses TRBV5-1 and TRBJ2-7, with 8 bases aligning to TRBD1. The CDR3 spans 17 residues. The ends lost 4 bases at V and 0 bases at J; junction bases unmatched: 12. The germline V gene has CDR1 SGHRS and CDR2 YFSETQ. CDR3 bases: TGCGCCAGCAGCAGAGACCCCGGGACAGGCCTCTCCTACGAGCAGTACTTC. Translation gives CASSRDPGTGLSYEQYF. Complete variable domain (other parts from reference TRBV5-1 and TRBJ2-7): KAGVTQTPRYLIKTRGQQVTLSCSPISGHRSVSWYQQTPGQGLQFLFEYFSETQRNKGNFPGRFSGRQFSNSRSEMNVSTLELGDSALYLCASSRDPGTGLSYEQYFGPGTRLTVT.

About this clonotype itself: With a much larger clone just one base away, this may be a read error. V and J are TRBV24-1 and TRBJ2-7; the D gene is possibly TRBD2 (6 bases). Germline V CDR1 and CDR2: KGHDR, SFDVKD. The ends were cut back, 5 bases at V and 4 bases at J, with 14 bases in the middle. The CDR3 has 14 amino acids. The CDR3 reads CATSVCPGEYEQYF. CDR3 sequence (DNA): TGTGCCACCAGTGTTTGCCCGGGGGAGTACGAGCAGTACTTC.

The table lists this clonotype with a few counts. V and J are TRBV4-1 and TRBJ2-3; 7 bases are shared with TRBD2. Per germline, CDR1 MGHRA and CDR2 YSYEKL. The CDR3 covers 15 residues. The junction had 3 bases not matched to a gene; V was cut back by 0 bases and J by 3 bases. The CDR3 DNA sequence: TGCGCCAGCAGCCAAGATGGACTAGGGACAGATACGCAGTATTTT. Its protein product is CASSQDGLGTDTQYF.

This sequence joins TRBV9 and TRBJ1-2, with D hard to call. Germline loops: CDR1 SGDLS, CDR2 YYNGEE. V was trimmed by 2 bases and J by 3 bases, leaving 8 bases between them. This CDR3 is built from 13 residues. CDR3 nucleotide sequence: TGTGCCAGCAGCGTCGGCCAGCACTATGGCTACACCTTC. Protein sequence: CASSVGQHYGYTF. The full variable domain, with the rest looked up from reference TRBV9 and TRBJ1-2, is DSGVTQTPKHLITATGQRVTLRCSPRSGDLSVYWYQQSLDQGLQFLIQYYNGEERAKGNILERFSAQQFPDLHSELNLSSLELGDSALYFCASSVGQHYGYTFGSGTRLTVV.

This chain joins TRBV19 and TRBJ1-5; a weak D match, TRBD1 (6 bases). Germline V gene data show CDR1 as LNHDA and CDR2 as SQIVND (reference sequence). This CDR3 spans 17 amino acids. Trimming removed 2 bases at V and 4 bases at J, with 18 bases between. In DNA form, the CDR3 reads TGTGCCAGTAGTATACCCTACGACCCAGGGGTTAATCAGCCCCAGCATTTT. It specifies CASSIPYDPGVNQPQHF. Drawing the rest from reference TRBV19 and TRBJ1-5, the complete variable domain is DGGITQSPKYLFRKEGQNVTLSCEQNLNHDAMYWYRQDPGQGLRLIYYSQIVNDFQKGDIAEGYSVSREKKESFPLTVTSAQKNPTAFYLCASSIPYDPGVNQPQHFGDGTRLSIL.

This clonotype has only a few counts. The V and J genes are TRBV5-1 and TRBJ2-7, with 8 bases aligning to TRBD1. The CDR3 has 16 amino acids. Germline values: CDR1 SGHRS, CDR2 YFSETQ. V dropped 0 bases and J dropped 4; count of bases not matched to a gene: 9. The CDR3 sequence: CASSLALTGVLYEQYF. The CDR3 DNA follows: TGCGCCAGCAGCTTGGCCCTGACAGGGGTATTGTACGAGCAGTACTTC.

This clonotype was recorded at least ten times. The CDR3 sequence: CASSQVAGWSTDTQYF. CDR3 sequence (DNA): TGTGCCAGCAGCCAAGTTGCAGGGTGGAGCACAGATACGCAGTATTTT. The chain links TRBV3-1 to TRBJ2-3, with D perhaps matching TRBD1 (5 bases). Germline V CDR1 and CDR2: LGHDT, YNNKEL (reference sequence). The germline V and J ends were trimmed by 1 base and 0 bases, with 11 bases remaining between them. The CDR3 covers 16 residues.

The chain has TRBV6-2 or TRBV6-3 and TRBJ1-5, with 8 bases fitting TRBD1. The V segment lost 7 bases and the J segment 3 bases; nucleotides outside the gene matches: 20. The CDR3 spans 19 residues. Per germline, CDR1 MNHEY and CDR2 SVGEGT. CDR3 nucleotides: TGTGCCAGCACTTATACCACCGGACAGGGTATAGAACTCAATCAGCCCCAGCATTTT. Translation: CASTYTTGQGIELNQPQHF.

Concerning this clonotype itself: A much bigger clone sits one base away, suggesting this may be a read error. CDR3 in amino acids: CVSSFGLAGGLADTQYF. For the CDR3, the DNA is TGTGTCAGCAGCTTCGGACTAGCGGGAGGGTTGGCAGATACGCAGTATTTT. V usage is TRBV7-9 and J usage is TRBJ2-3; TRBD2 aligns across 15 bases. This CDR3 has 17 amino acids. CDR1 is SEHNR and CDR2 is FQNEAQ in the germline V gene (reference sequence).

This clonotype appeared many times. The J gene is TRBJ2-3, the V gene TRBV30; weak D call: TRBD1 (6 bases). The V and J ends lost 7 bases and 2 bases respectively, with 16 bases between them. The CDR3 is 14 residues long. Germline V gives CDR1 GTSNPN, CDR2 SVGIG (reference sequence). CDR3 sequence (DNA): TGTGCCTCATCTACGGACAGTTACACAGATACGCAGTATTTT. It specifies CASSTDSYTDTQYF.

This clonotype occurred once. The V gene is TRBV6-2 or TRBV6-3, the J gene TRBJ2-7; 13 nucleotides line up with TRBD2. Trimming took 3 bases from V and 3 from J; bases not matched to a gene: 17. Germline CDR1 reads MNHEY; CDR2 reads SVGEGT. The CDR3 is 20 residues long. The CDR3 region is CASSYPEGLAGHIAIYEQYF. In DNA, the CDR3 is TGTGCCAGCAGTTATCCCGAGGGACTAGCGGGGCATATTGCCATCTACGAGCAGTACTTC.

The chain links TRBV10-1 to TRBJ2-7; TRBD2 aligns across 13 bases. Germline CDR1 and CDR2: WNHNN and SYGVQD (reference sequence). CDR3 length equals 14 residues. V shed 5 bases and J 4 bases; nucleotides not matched to a gene: 2. The DNA of the CDR3 is TGCGCCAGCAGTATGGGACTAGCGGGGTACGAGCAGTACTTC. Its translation is CASSMGLAGYEQYF.

V usage is TRBV4-3 and J usage is TRBJ2-7; TRBD1 might be the D (6 bases). The CDR3 length is 13 residues. Per the germline V gene, CDR1 is LGHNA and CDR2 is YSLEER. V was trimmed by 3 bases and J by 4 bases, leaving 10 bases between them. CDR3 DNA: TGCGCCAGCAGCCAGGAAGACAGGTACGAGCAGTACTTC. This codes for CASSQEDRYEQYF.

This clonotype showed up many times. The gene calls are TRBV6-5 and TRBJ1-2, with D hard to call. V lost 2 bases and J lost 2, with 9 bases in between. CDR1 and CDR2 (germline): MNHEY, SVGAGI. The CDR3 has 14 residues. Here the CDR3 reads CASSYKQRNYGYTF. CDR3 in DNA: TGTGCCAGCAGTTACAAGCAAAGAAACTATGGCTACACCTTC.

This clonotype was counted a few times. The chain employs TRBV4-1 and TRBJ2-7; D unresolved. The V gene lost 4 bases and the J gene lost 3 bases, with 10 bases spanning the gap. The CDR3 length is 13 residues. Germline-derived CDR1 and CDR2 are MGHRA and YSYEKL. The DNA of the CDR3 is TGCGCCAGCAGCCCCCGCAAATACTACGAGCAGTACTTC. As protein: CASSPRKYYEQYF.

The gene calls are TRBV4-3 and TRBJ2-1, with 9 bases identical to TRBD1. The germline V gene encodes CDR1 LGHNA and CDR2 YSLEER. Trimming removed 1 base from V and 7 bases from J; junction bases left unmatched: 5. The CDR3 loop spans 15 amino acids. CDR3 loop: CASSQGTGDWNEQFF. In DNA, the CDR3 is TGCGCCAGCAGCCAAGGGACAGGGGATTGGAATGAGCAGTTCTTC.

The chain combines TRBV4-1 with TRBJ2-3; 13 nucleotides match TRBD2. There are 19 residues in the CDR3. From germline, CDR1 is MGHRA and CDR2 YSYEKL. V trimming: 2 bases; J trimming: 2 bases; junction bases outside the gene matches: 10. CDR3 nucleotide sequence: TGCGCCAGCAGCCAATTTGGGACTAGCGGGGCCGGCTACACAGATACGCAGTATTTT. It yields the protein CASSQFGTSGAGYTDTQYF.

This clonotype turned up a few times. The rearrangement uses TRBV6-5 and TRBJ1-2; no reliable D call. This CDR3 is built from 13 residues. Germline CDR1 reads MNHEY; CDR2 reads SVGAGI. The V end lost 6 bases, the J end lost 6 bases, and 14 bases lay between the germline ends. The CDR3 bases are TGTGCCAGCAGACCGGGATCGTGGAATGGCTACACCTTC. Its translation is CASRPGSWNGYTF.

On this clonotype itself: A much larger clone sits a single nucleotide away, making a read error possible. The J gene is TRBJ1-4, the V gene TRBV11-2; no clear D gene. This CDR3 is 13 amino acids long. In germline, CDR1 is SGHAT, CDR2 FQNNGV. V shed 1 base and J shed 6 bases, with 6 bases lying between them. CDR3 nucleotide sequence: TGTGCCAGCAGCTTAGGGGGATATGAAAAACTGTTTTTT. Its translation is CASSLGGYEKLFF.

The rearrangement joins TRBV6-5 to TRBJ1-2; the D gene is possibly TRBD1 (5 bases). Per germline, CDR1 MNHEY and CDR2 SVGAGI. Trimming stripped 7 bases from V and 3 bases from J, with 12 bases between. This CDR3 comprises 13 residues. CDR3 sequence (DNA): TGTGCCAGCAAACCTGACAGAGACTATGGCTACACCTTC. Translating gives CASKPDRDYGYTF.

A note on this clonotype: This clone may be a read error of a much larger clone one base away. This chain uses TRBV6-2 or TRBV6-3 with TRBJ2-3, with 7 bases matching TRBD1. The length of the CDR3 is 17 residues. The germline gives CDR1 MNHEY, CDR2 SVGEGT. The CDR3 loop is CASSSILEDRFEDTQDF. The CDR3 DNA reads TGTGCCAGCAGCAGCATTCTCGAGGACAGGTTTGAAGATACGCAGGATTTT.

The gene calls are TRBV7-6 and TRBJ2-7; D is unresolved. V lost 5 bases, J lost 6 bases, and 11 bases lay in between. Germline V gene lookup returns CDR1 SGHVS and CDR2 FNYEAQ. The CDR3 is 12 residues long. This CDR3 is CASSIRPGEQYF. The CDR3 DNA is TGTGCCAGCAGCATAAGACCTGGCGAGCAGTACTTC.

Notes on this clonotype: This may be a read error, as it is one base from a much larger clone. The V gene is TRBV4-3, the J gene TRBJ1-5; D unclear. Germline V gene lookup returns CDR1 LGHNA and CDR2 YSLEER. The CDR3 sequence is 16 residues long. The DNA for the CDR3 is TGCGCCGGCAGCCAAGATCGCGGCACATACAATCAGCCCCAGCATTTT. As protein: CAGSQDRGTYNQPQHF.

V and J are TRBV11-3 and TRBJ2-1; 8 bases line up with TRBD1. CDR1 and CDR2 from the germline V gene are SGHNT and YENEEA. There are 17 residues in the CDR3. With V trimmed by 0 bases and J by 2 bases, 6 bases remained unmatched. The CDR3 DNA reads TGTGCCAGCAGCTTAGATCCGCTGACAGGGGCCTACAATGAGCAGTTCTTC. Its protein product is CASSLDPLTGAYNEQFF.